The 25 T cell receptor beta chains below all came from one sample that was sequenced in a study of OX40 agonist ivuxolimab in advanced cancers. The data were produced by immunoSEQ multiplex PCR, yet TCRdb's version contains in-frame clones alone and is incomplete. The sample records some 75,000 clones, around 90% being singletons. This specimen was CD4+ or CD8+ T cells sorted from blood, taken in a trial of the OX40 agonist ivuxolimab. These receptors came from an adult with an advanced solid tumor such as melanoma, head and neck, liver or kidney cancer.

This clone has only a few counts. CDR3 region: CASRKGDSPLHF. In nucleotides, the CDR3 is TGTGCCAGCCGTAAGGGGGATTCACCCCTCCACTTT. The chain uses TRBV9 and TRBJ1-6; D possibly corresponds to TRBD1 (6 bases). The CDR3 is made up of 12 amino acids. Trimming removed 7 bases at V and 8 bases at J, with 10 bases between. The germline gives CDR1 SGDLS, CDR2 YYNGEE.

The CDR3 reads CASSLWGQGGRSSGNTIYF. CDR3 in DNA: TGTGCCAGCAGCTTATGGGGACAGGGAGGCCGGAGCTCTGGAAACACCATATATTTT. The gene calls are TRBV11-2 and TRBJ1-3, with TRBD1 matching 9 bases. The CDR3 is 19 amino acids. V was pared by 2 bases and J by 0 bases, with 11 bases of the junction left unmatched. Germline CDR1 reads SGHAT; CDR2 reads FQNNGV.

The V gene is TRBV30, the J gene TRBJ1-6, with D tentatively TRBD1 (5 bases). The CDR3 runs to 16 residues. Germline V CDR1 and CDR2: GTSNPN, SVGIG (reference sequence). V was cut by 4 bases and J by 6 bases, with 19 bases left in between. DNA of the CDR3: TGTGCCTGGACCCTCGGGACGATCGCTGGTAATTCACCCCTCCACTTT. This translates into CAWTLGTIAGNSPLHF. Based on the CDR3 plus reference TRBV30 and TRBJ1-6, the full variable domain is SQTIHQWPATLVQPVGSPLSLECTVEGTSNPNLYWYRQAAGRGLQLLFYSVGIGQISSEVPQNLSASRPQDRQFILSSKKLLLSDSGFYLCAWTLGTIAGNSPLHFGNGTRLTVT.

The count of this clone is one. The chain combines TRBV6-5 with TRBJ1-1, with D unclear. This CDR3 spans 13 amino acids. CDR1 MNHEY and CDR2 SVGAGI come from the germline V gene. V was pared by 6 bases and J by 8 bases, with 16 bases between. The CDR3: CASRLGTGAEAFF. In DNA form, the CDR3 reads TGTGCCAGCAGGCTAGGTACCGGCGCCGAAGCTTTCTTT.

The V gene is TRBV7-2, the J gene TRBJ2-3; the match to TRBD2 covers 10 bases. V shed 5 bases, J shed 2 bases, and the junction held 7 bases outside the gene matches. The CDR3 is 16 residues long. The germline V gene has CDR1 SGHTA and CDR2 FQGNSA. The CDR3 DNA is TGTGCCAGCAGCGCGAGCGGGGGGGCCGACACAGATACGCAGTATTTT. Amino acid sequence: CASSASGGADTDTQYF.

The V and J genes are TRBV6-5 and TRBJ2-3; maybe TRBD1 (6 bases). The CDR3 has 15 amino acids. Germline V gene lookup returns CDR1 MNHEY and CDR2 SVGAGI. Deletions cut 5 bases from V and 5 bases from J, with 17 bases between. The CDR3 DNA follows: TGTGCCAGCAGTCGCCCGGGACACGCTGGAGATACGCAGTATTTT. This encodes CASSRPGHAGDTQYF.

This chain connects TRBV5-4 to TRBJ1-1; D is possibly TRBD1 (5 bases). The germline V gene has CDR1 SGHNT and CDR2 YYREEE (reference sequence). V was pared by 6 bases and J by 3 bases, with 9 bases between. The CDR3 length is 12 residues. The CDR3 DNA reads as TGTGCCAGCATTCAGGGCGACACTGAAGCTTTCTTT. This codes for CASIQGDTEAFF.

The chain combines TRBV6-5 with TRBJ1-2; a possible D gene is TRBD1 (5 bases). The CDR3 loop spans 15 amino acids. Trimming removed 0 bases at V and 0 bases at J, with 8 bases between. Germline assignment: CDR1 MNHEY and CDR2 SVGAGI. CDR3 amino acids: CASSYSPTANYGYTF. Written as DNA, the CDR3 is TGTGCCAGCAGTTACTCCCCGACAGCTAACTATGGCTACACCTTC.

The V and J genes are TRBV14 and TRBJ2-2; possibly TRBD2 for D (6 bases). V was trimmed by 0 bases and J by 6 bases, leaving 11 bases between them. This CDR3 is built from 15 residues. From germline, CDR1 is SGHDN and CDR2 FVKESK. The CDR3 loop reads CASSQELGGAGELFF. CDR3 bases: TGTGCCAGCAGCCAAGAATTGGGCGGGGCCGGGGAGCTGTTTTTT.

The chain uses TRBV2 and TRBJ1-2; 8 bases fit TRBD1. Germline V lookup: CDR1 SNHLY, CDR2 FYNNEI. Germline trimming cut 2 bases from V and 8 bases from J; bases unmatched to any gene: 7. The CDR3 is made up of 14 amino acids. CDR3 DNA: TGTGCCAGCAGTGAAATCCCAGGGGGCGCCGGCTACACCTTC. As protein: CASSEIPGGAGYTF.

The chain combines TRBV13 with TRBJ1-3; D is unresolved. CDR3 size: 17 residues. The V end was cut by 3 bases, the J end by 3 bases, with 18 bases between. Looked up from germline, CDR1 is PRHDT and CDR2 is FYEKMQ (reference sequence). This CDR3 reads CASSLVRYDGFGNTIYF. The CDR3 coding sequence is TGTGCCAGCAGCTTGGTTCGGTATGACGGGTTTGGAAACACCATATATTTT.

J is TRBJ1-4 and V is TRBV5-1; D is uncertain. V was cut by 0 bases and J by 8 bases, with 20 bases left in between. CDR3 length equals 17 residues. The germline V gene has CDR1 SGHRS and CDR2 YFSETQ. CDR3 coding DNA: TGCGCCAGCAGCTTGGGGGCGGGAGCGGCAACTGGGGAAAAACTGTTTTTT. It codes for CASSLGAGAATGEKLFF. Full variable domain (outside the CDR3, taken from reference TRBV5-1 and TRBJ1-4): KAGVTQTPRYLIKTRGQQVTLSCSPISGHRSVSWYQQTPGQGLQFLFEYFSETQRNKGNFPGRFSGRQFSNSRSEMNVSTLELGDSALYLCASSLGAGAATGEKLFFGSGTQLSVL.

V and J are TRBV6-5 and TRBJ1-2; TRBD1 matches at 8 bases. The CDR3 is made up of 13 amino acids. CDR1 and CDR2 from the germline V gene are MNHEY and SVGAGI. The V gene end was trimmed by 7 bases and the J gene end by 8 bases; junction bases not matched to a gene: 9. Written as DNA, the CDR3 is TGTGCCAGCAAACAGGACAGGGAATACGGCTACACCTTC. This codes for CASKQDREYGYTF.

This clone has just one count. This rearrangement joins TRBV6-5 to TRBJ2-6; TRBD1 is a possible D gene (5 bases). Trimming stripped 5 bases from V and 4 bases from J, with 12 bases between. The V gene's germline CDR1 is MNHEY and CDR2 SVGAGI. CDR3 length equals 15 residues. CDR3 amino acids: CASSIRADGANVLTF. Here the CDR3 DNA reads TGTGCCAGCAGTATCAGGGCGGACGGGGCCAACGTCCTGACTTTC.

This clone was seen a handful of times. The V call is TRBV19, the J call TRBJ1-6; weak D call: TRBD1 (5 bases). Deletions cut 6 bases from V and 15 bases from J, with 21 bases between. Per the germline V gene, CDR1 is LNHDA and CDR2 is SQIVND (reference sequence). The CDR3 consists of 14 residues. The chain's CDR3 is CASSRDRRAPSLHF. CDR3 coding DNA: TGTGCCAGTAGCCGAGACAGAAGAGCGCCCAGCCTCCACTTT.

The V call is TRBV28, the J call TRBJ1-4; 7 nucleotides align to TRBD1. The ends lost 5 bases at V and 8 bases at J; junction bases unmatched: 2. Germline values: CDR1 MDHEN, CDR2 SYDVKM. CDR3 length equals 12 residues. The CDR3, as DNA: TGTGCCAGCAGTCGGACAGGCGAAAAACTGTTTTTT. Its translation is CASSRTGEKLFF. The whole variable domain, filled in from reference TRBV28 and TRBJ1-4, reads DVKVTQSSRYLVKRTGEKVFLECVQDMDHENMFWYRQDPGLGLRLIYFSYDVKMKEKGDIPEGYSVSREKKERFSLILESASTNQTSMYLCASSRTGEKLFFGSGTQLSVL.

This rearrangement joins TRBV6-5 to TRBJ1-1; D is ambiguous. The CDR3 has 13 residues. The germline gives CDR1 MNHEY, CDR2 SVGAGI. Between the trimmed V and J ends, which lost 10 bases and 0 bases, there was a span of 12 bases. This CDR3 is CATIGWVNTEAFF. CDR3 coding DNA: TGTGCCACCATCGGGTGGGTGAACACTGAAGCTTTCTTT.

This chain joins TRBV5-6 and TRBJ2-5; weak D call: TRBD1 (6 bases). Germline lookup yields CDR1 SGHDT and CDR2 YYEEEE. V lost 5 bases and J lost 13, with 18 bases in between. The CDR3 is 12 residues long. This CDR3 is CASSREGHLWYF. The CDR3 DNA reads as TGTGCCAGCAGTAGAGAGGGACACCTCTGGTACTTC.

The rearrangement uses TRBV14 and TRBJ2-1, with TRBD1 matching 8 bases. J lost 4 bases, V lost 6 bases, and 5 bases had no gene match. The CDR3 spans 14 residues. Germline loops: CDR1 SGHDN, CDR2 FVKESK. DNA of the CDR3: TGTGCCAGCAGTCCGGGACAGGAGTACAATGAGCAGTTCTTC. Translating it yields CASSPGQEYNEQFF.

V and J are TRBV18 and TRBJ1-2; D call uncertain. CDR3 length equals 13 residues. Germline CDR1 and CDR2: KGHSH and LQKENI. V was pared by 6 bases and J by 3 bases, with 11 bases between. The CDR3 region is CASSPRSDYGYTF. As DNA, the CDR3 is TGTGCCAGCTCTCCTCGGTCAGACTATGGCTACACCTTC.

This clone was seen only once. The gene calls are TRBV18 and TRBJ2-1, with a tentative D call TRBD1 (5 bases). CDR1 and CDR2 from the germline V gene are KGHSH and LQKENI. This CDR3 has 16 residues. V shed 0 bases and J shed 7 bases, with 16 bases lying between them. The CDR3 bases are TGTGCCAGCTCACCACCGAGTCAGGGTTCGGGTAATGAGCAGTTCTTC. Translated: CASSPPSQGSGNEQFF.

The chain employs TRBV18 and TRBJ1-4; D not resolved. This CDR3 is built from 13 residues. CDR1 and CDR2 from the germline V gene are KGHSH and LQKENI. Trimming left V 0 bases short and J 8 bases short, with 7 bases between. The CDR3 nucleotides read TGTGCCAGCTCACCACCGGGGTTAGAAAAACTGTTTTTT. Amino acids: CASSPPGLEKLFF.

This clone was counted between two and nine times. This sequence joins TRBV7-9 and TRBJ1-2; 7 bases line up with TRBD1. CDR1 and CDR2 (germline): SEHNR, FQNEAQ (reference sequence). The CDR3 spans 13 residues. Unmatched junction bases numbered 6, after V lost 4 bases and J lost 7 bases. The CDR3 loop is CASSSSTGTGYTF. The CDR3 region has the DNA TGTGCCAGCAGCTCCTCGACAGGGACTGGCTACACCTTC. Filled out from reference TRBV7-9 and TRBJ1-2, the complete variable domain reads DTGVSQNPRHKITKRGQNVTFRCDPISEHNRLYWYRQTLGQGPEFLTYFQNEAQLEKSRLLSDRFSAERPKGSFSTLEIQRTEQGDSAMYLCASSSSTGTGYTFGSGTRLTVV.

The rearrangement links TRBV5-6 to TRBJ2-7; TRBD1 matches 7 bases. The CDR3 is made up of 14 amino acids. Germline V gene data show CDR1 as SGHDT and CDR2 as YYEEEE. Trimming at V came to 2 bases and at J to 6 bases, leaving 8 bases not matched to a gene. The CDR3 sequence is CASSFGKGAGEQYV. CDR3 DNA: TGTGCCAGCAGCTTCGGCAAGGGGGCTGGCGAGCAGTACGTC.

This chain's CDR3 is CASSARDPEKHTEAFF. CDR3 nucleotides: TGTGCCAGCAGCGCCCGGGACCCCGAAAAACACACTGAAGCTTTCTTT. The chain couples TRBV2 to TRBJ1-1; TRBD1 might be the D (5 bases). CDR3 length: 16 amino acids. V was clipped by 6 bases and J by 3 bases, with 20 bases between them. The germline gives CDR1 SNHLY, CDR2 FYNNEI.